This T cell receptor (beta chain) was captured by sequencing in a study of blood T cell repertoires in COVID-19. Whole-study context: The United States, Italy and Spain supplied acute and convalescent COVID-19 samples.

Per the authors' pipeline: Amplification from reference gene primers served as the basis for estimated nucleated cell counts. Profiling relied on immunoSEQ multiplex PCR, and the TCRdb table lists in-frame clones only, not all of them. V and J calls and clone size are given by that table; D and trimming were obtained from the DNA. This repertoire shows under 500,000 clones, more than 85% found once; its top ten account for 4.3%. Germline V CDR1 and CDR2: LGHDT, YNNKEL (reference sequence). The CDR3 is 14 residues long. V lost 4 bases, J lost 5 bases, and 14 bases lay in between. The TCR was taken from a woman in her 30s with acute or convalescent COVID-19. The specimen sequenced was peripheral blood. This chain uses TRBV3-1 (or the pseudogene TRBV3-2) with TRBJ1-2; a possible D gene is TRBD1 (5 bases). This CDR3 is CASSPQPGGYGYTF. The DNA for the CDR3 is TGTGCCAGCAGCCCGCAACCCGGGGGGTATGGCTACACCTTC.